This TCR beta chain was captured by sequencing in a study of T cell repertoires in cytomegalovirus infection. Study-level information: Matching HLA type and CMV infection were both indicated by public TCR beta signatures. Study-level findings and limits: Predominance within the ex vivo response was attributable to HLA-C-restricted CMV-specific TCR beta clonotypes.

Trimming took 0 bases from V and 8 from J, leaving 5 bases between them. This CDR3 has 13 amino acids. TCRdb processed the reads anew with MiXCR; each CDR3 protein has one entry. Here the sample spans about 530,000 distinct CDR3 sequences, around a quarter being singletons. A note on this clonotype: The antigen is not known.

The rearrangement links TRBV23-1 to TRBJ1-6; D is uncertain. TRBV23-1 is an ORF, and what it does is uncertain. Sequenced: PBMCs. The sequence came from a human donor in good health (CMV status not recorded). Some clones in this sample may be carry-over from other donors' samples. CDR3 amino acids: CASSQSPYSPLHF. The CDR3 nucleotides read TGCGCCAGCAGTCAATCCCCATATTCACCCCTCCACTTT.